This T cell receptor (beta chain) appears in the sequencing data of a study of blood T cell repertoires in COVID-19 (dated by TCRdb to the early 2020s). With regard to the full study: Samples from collaborators originated in the United States, Italy and Spain and spanned both the acute and convalescent phases of COVID-19. Deeply sampled blood TCRbeta repertoires from subjects exposed to, actively infected with, or recovered from COVID-19 were included in the dataset. A de-identified subject ID, COVID-19 status, age in years and sex were almost always included in the sample metadata. Where available, HLA class I and class II types were taken from metadata supplied by the sample provider and were not determined by assay-based typing. The repertoires were released in a freely available public database intended as a resource for research on the immune response to SARS-CoV-2. The prospective study material was composed of cDNA or gDNA derived from T cells, B-cell-depleted T cells, or PBMCs. Samples came from the ongoing ImmuneRACE study (first 160 participants) plus 1,254 subjects from 6 global collaborators.

Each collaborating institution followed its own protocols to collect whole blood in K2EDTA tubes. Collaborator samples were shipped for TCRbeta analysis as frozen whole blood, isolated PBMCs, or DNA extracted from either sample type. The CDR3 contains 15 residues, cysteine and phenylalanine counted. CDR3 DNA is the only sequence kept; it has 45 bases, read in frame from the first base. The germline V gene specifies MDHEN as CDR1 and SYDVKM as CDR2. Compared with germline, V lacks 4 bases and J lacks 0 bases; bases without a gene match: 2. Worth noting for this clone: The clone's antigen remains unknown. Per-base qualities were not stored, and no clone one base away is much larger.

Broader findings and caveats from the paper: The amount of clinical and demographic metadata varied by source and participant and was provided uncurated.

TCRbeta CDR3 regions were amplified from genomic DNA using the immunoSEQ Assay, a bias-controlled multiplex PCR. The authors' pipeline ran thus. The number of nucleated cells in each sample was estimated from the amplification of reference gene primers within the assay. To quantify the absolute abundance of each unique TCRbeta CDR3 rearrangement, sequence reads were collapsed and filtered. For each sample, productive Simpson clonality was calculated as the square root of Simpson's diversity index across productive rearrangements. Sourced from immuneACCESS, this table was stored by TCRdb with only in-frame sequences that have V and J called. A share of the clones is absent; for the studies checked, an unresolved V gene accounts for under half, and the remainder has no known explanation. From that table come the V and J calls and clone size; the DNA was used to work out D and trimming. The sample profile shows approximately 210,000 clones; about 85% of them were found once. The ten largest account for approximately 0.66% of the sample.

Sequences were obtained from peripheral blood. The sequence was obtained from a man in his forties or fifties with acute or convalescent COVID-19. Rearrangement joined TRBV28 to TRBJ1-3; 8 middle bases align to TRBD1. The CDR3 has the sequence CASSSGQVSGNTIYF. The DNA is TGTGCCAGCAGTTCGGGACAGGTCTCTGGAAACACCATATATTTT.